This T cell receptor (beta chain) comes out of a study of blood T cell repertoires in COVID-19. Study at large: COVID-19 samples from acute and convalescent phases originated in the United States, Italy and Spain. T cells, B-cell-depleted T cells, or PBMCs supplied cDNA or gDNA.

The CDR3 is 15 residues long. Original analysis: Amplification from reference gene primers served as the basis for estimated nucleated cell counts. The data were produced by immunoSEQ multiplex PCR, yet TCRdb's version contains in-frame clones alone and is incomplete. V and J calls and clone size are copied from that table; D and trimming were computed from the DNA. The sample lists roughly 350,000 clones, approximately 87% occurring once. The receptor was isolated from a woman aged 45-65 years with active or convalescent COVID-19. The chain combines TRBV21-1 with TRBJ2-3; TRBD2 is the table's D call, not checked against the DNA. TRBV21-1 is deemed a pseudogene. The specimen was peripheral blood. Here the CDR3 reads CASSKASSDEDTQYF. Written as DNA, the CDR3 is TGTGCCAGCAGCAAAGCTTCTAGCGATGAGGATACGCAGTATTTT.